Listed below are T cell receptor beta chains from one sample, sequenced in a study of ipilimumab plus nivolumab after autologous stem cell transplantation. Only in-frame clones appear in the TCRdb table, and some are missing; sequencing was by immunoSEQ multiplex PCR. Of about 15,000 clones in the sample, under 85% were seen once. Here the sequenced sample was PBMCs, taken in a trial of ipilimumab plus nivolumab as post-transplant consolidation. The receptors were sampled from a male donor with diffuse large B-cell lymphoma. Both conserved end residues are trimmed from each CDR3.

v_gene	j_gene	CDR3aa
TRBV2	TRBJ1-1	ASRGGVVRMDAF
TRBV19	TRBJ2-5	ASSSVETQY
TRBV11-2	TRBJ2-3	ASSPGLATQY
TRBV9	TRBJ1-4	ASSVSDTSEKLF
TRBV6-1	TRBJ2-5	ASISSTVQETQY
TRBV4-1	TRBJ2-7	ASSRGQGVTYEQY
TRBV2	TRBJ2-7	ASARGYEQY
TRBV5-6	TRBJ2-7	ASTQRALSYEQY
TRBV9	TRBJ2-1	ASSVTPGGSEQF
TRBV5-6	TRBJ1-1	ASSFGGRVTEAF
TRBV28	TRBJ1-2	ASSIDSIALGYT
TRBV28	TRBJ2-3	ASSRTSSGRALDTQY
TRBV7-6	.	ASSLAEGVYEQY
TRBV5-4	TRBJ2-1	ASSSLLGSPYNEQF
TRBV7-2	TRBJ1-6	ASSLRGRLYNSPLH
TRBV20-1	TRBJ2-1	SASGRNEQF
TRBV30	TRBJ1-5	AWSGGRSNQPQH
TRBV10-3	TRBJ2-3	AISEAQARSTDTQY
TRBV5-1	TRBJ2-5	ASSPLDVEETQY
TRBV2	TRBJ1-4	ASSEYRSEEKLF
TRBV27	TRBJ1-4	ASSTAGHFGRVVANEKLF
TRBV27	TRBJ2-3	ASSSVTLRTDTQY
TRBV9	TRBJ2-3	ASSVEGAGVDTQY
TRBV9	TRBJ2-7	ASSPDGTGDYEQY
TRBV5-6	TRBJ1-2	ASSLPQGSGYT
TRBV29-1	TRBJ2-3	SVEGERGRDTQY
TRBV27	TRBJ2-7	ASSPRLAGPVEQY
TRBV5-8	TRBJ1-4	ASSLGSGAEEKLF
TRBV19	TRBJ1-5	ASSSFDGSNQPQH
TRBV9	TRBJ2-5	ASSSKMGQETQY
TRBV10-1	TRBJ2-2	ASSRLAGIGGELF
TRBV5-1	TRBJ2-7	ASSSNYEQY
TRBV6-1	TRBJ2-7	ASRIPDRDYEQY
TRBV5-6	TRBJ1-2	ASSRDGQYGYT
TRBV4-2	TRBJ2-7	ASSQGTLGEQY